A single sample gave rise to the 7 T cell receptor beta chains below, sequenced in a study of response to subunit inactivated influenza vaccine. Via MiXCR, TCRdb re-called the RT-PCR reads, giving one row per CDR3 protein. The data hold some 480,000 distinct CDR3 sequences, with 10% to 11% observed a single time. Sequencing used PBMCs from blood, obtained 45 days after vaccination. These receptors were collected from a man between 45 and 60 years old who received an inactivated influenza vaccine.

At least ten counts were recorded for this clonotype. The rearrangement joins TRBV2 to TRBJ2-5, with TRBD2 identical over 15 bases. Germline V gives CDR1 SNHLY, CDR2 FYNNEI. There are 16 residues in the CDR3. With V trimmed by 9 bases and J by 0 bases, 5 bases remained unmatched. Written as DNA, the CDR3 is TGTGCCAGGGGACTAGCGGGGGGCTTCCACCAAGAGACCCAGTACTTC. It translates to CARGLAGGFHQETQYF.

This clonotype has just a few counts. This chain connects TRBV6-2 or TRBV6-3 to TRBJ2-2, with TRBD1 as a possible D gene (6 bases). The length of the CDR3 is 15 residues. V shed 6 bases and J shed 0 bases, with 11 bases lying between them. Germline V gene data show CDR1 as MNHEY and CDR2 as SVGEGT. DNA for the CDR3: TGTGCCAGCAGGGTAGGGACAACGAACACCGGGGAGCTGTTTTTT. Its translation: CASRVGTTNTGELFF.

This clonotype was counted only a few times. This rearrangement joins TRBV24-1 to TRBJ2-1; 11 bases align to TRBD2. The CDR3 is 15 amino acids. Germline V gives CDR1 KGHDR, CDR2 SFDVKD. After removal of 4 bases from V and 10 bases from J, the junction contained 8 bases not matched to a gene. This CDR3 is CATSELAGAGGEQFF. DNA of the CDR3: TGTGCCACCAGTGAACTAGCGGGGGCTGGCGGAGAGCAGTTCTTC.

This chain joins TRBV25-1 and TRBJ1-2; 7 positions match TRBD1. The V gene's germline CDR1 is MGHDK and CDR2 SYGVNS. With 8 bases clipped from V and 8 bases from J, the junction kept 14 bases outside the gene matches. The CDR3 loop spans 14 amino acids. CDR3 nucleotide sequence: TGTGCCAGCCTGGGACAGCTGGTGGGATTGGGCTACACCTTC. Its protein is CASLGQLVGLGYTF.

In this sample, this clonotype turned up a few times. V usage is TRBV16 and J usage is TRBJ2-7; D gene unclear. The CDR3 length is 16 residues. Trimming left V 4 bases short and J 3 bases short, with 19 bases between. Germline CDR1 reads KGHSY; CDR2 reads FQNENV. CDR3 in amino acids: CASSPTGPYDIYEQYF. Here the CDR3 DNA reads TGTGCCAGCAGCCCCACCGGGCCCTACGATATCTACGAGCAGTACTTC.

This rearrangement joins TRBV7-9 to TRBJ1-2; D ambiguous. The germline V gene has CDR1 SEHNR and CDR2 FQNEAQ (reference sequence). The V gene lost 3 bases and the J gene lost 8 bases, with 25 bases spanning the gap. CDR3 length: 17 residues. The CDR3 loop reads CASSLESARSAPSGYTF. For the CDR3, the DNA is TGTGCCAGCAGCTTGGAGTCCGCTAGGTCAGCACCGTCGGGCTACACCTTC.

This clonotype was detected ten times or more. The chain links TRBV12-3 or TRBV12-4 to TRBJ2-2, with 9 bases that match TRBD1. V gave up 5 bases and J gave up 6 bases; unmatched junction bases: 4. This CDR3 contains 14 residues. CDR3 sequence: CASSPRQGAGELFF. CDR3 DNA sequence: TGTGCCAGCAGTCCCCGACAGGGGGCCGGGGAGCTGTTTTTT.